These 10 T cell receptor beta chains share one sample of origin, sequenced in a study of blood T cell repertoires in COVID-19. The protocol was immunoSEQ multiplex PCR, while the TCRdb copy is restricted to in-frame clones and leaves out a portion. The data contain more than 150,000 clones, 86% of them seen just once; the ten biggest clones take up around 20%. The sequenced sample was peripheral blood. These receptor sequences come from an older man with active or convalescent COVID-19.

The gene calls are TRBV7-2 and TRBJ2-1; 9 nucleotides agree with TRBD2. V gave up 3 bases and J gave up 10 bases; unmatched junction bases: 16. From germline, CDR1 is SGHTA and CDR2 FQGNSA. This CDR3 contains 17 residues. The CDR3 region is CASSFIPDWRGGLEQFF. Written as DNA, the CDR3 is TGTGCCAGCAGCTTCATACCGGACTGGCGGGGGGGCCTCGAGCAGTTCTTC.

The CDR3 sequence: CASRGDRGRAGNTIYF. CDR3 coding DNA: TGTGCCAGCAGGGGGGACAGGGGGCGGGCTGGAAACACCATATATTTT. The chain recombines TRBV25-1 with TRBJ1-3, with 12 bases that match TRBD1. Germline V gene data show CDR1 as MGHDK and CDR2 as SYGVNS. The CDR3 sequence is 16 residues long. The V segment lost 6 bases and the J segment 2 bases; nucleotides outside the gene matches: 5.

This clone was seen once. The chain combines TRBV19 with TRBJ1-4, with TRBD1 as a possible D gene (5 bases). The length of the CDR3 is 15 residues. The germline V gene encodes CDR1 LNHDA and CDR2 SQIVND (reference sequence). Trimming stripped 3 bases from V and 2 bases from J, with 10 bases between. The CDR3 reads CASSIFWGTNEKLFF. The CDR3 DNA reads TGTGCCAGTAGTATTTTTTGGGGCACTAATGAAAAACTGTTTTTT.

This clone was picked up a small number of times. The CDR3 DNA reads as TGTGCCAGCAGGGGGTTAGGGGCGAGCTCCTACGAGCAGTACTTC. Amino acid sequence: CASRGLGASSYEQYF. The chain combines TRBV27 with TRBJ2-7; a possible D gene is TRBD1 (5 bases). CDR1 is MNHEY, CDR2 SMNVEV, per germline (reference sequence). V dropped 6 bases and J dropped 0 bases, with 15 bases sitting between them. The CDR3 totals 15 residues.

This sequence joins TRBV7-6 and TRBJ2-5; 12 bases align to TRBD1. The CDR3 runs 16 residues. Germline-derived CDR1 and CDR2 are SGHVS and FNYEAQ. Trimming removed 0 bases from V and 7 bases from J; junction bases left unmatched: 6. The DNA of the CDR3 is TGTGCCAGCAGCTTAGCGGGACAGGGGGCCCAATGGACCCAGTACTTC. Encoded protein: CASSLAGQGAQWTQYF.

This sequence joins TRBV4-1 and TRBJ1-1; D might be TRBD1 (5 bases). There are 14 residues in the CDR3. Deletions cut 1 base from V and 2 bases from J, with 8 bases between. Germline V gene data show CDR1 as MGHRA and CDR2 as YSYEKL. The CDR3 DNA follows: TGCGCCAGCAGCCAAGGCGGGGCCAACACTGAAGCTTTCTTT. It encodes CASSQGGANTEAFF.

This sequence joins TRBV5-4 and TRBJ1-2; 7 bases agree with TRBD1. The CDR3 contains 13 residues. Germline trimming cut 5 bases from V and 5 bases from J; bases unmatched to any gene: 6. In germline, CDR1 is SGHNT, CDR2 YYREEE (reference sequence). The CDR3 DNA follows: TGTGCCAGCAGTTATGGGACAGCTTATGGCTACACCTTC. Encoded protein: CASSYGTAYGYTF.

Only a few counts were recorded for this clone. The chain carries TRBV18 and TRBJ1-1; 9 positions match TRBD1. In germline, CDR1 is KGHSH, CDR2 LQKENI. The CDR3 covers 15 residues. Germline trimming cut 4 bases from V and 4 bases from J; bases unmatched to any gene: 7. The CDR3 DNA reads as TGTGCCAGCTCACTCCTGGACAGGGGTAGCACTGAAGCTTTCTTT. Translation: CASSLLDRGSTEAFF.

This sequence joins TRBV7-2 and TRBJ1-6; possibly TRBD1 for D (5 bases). Between the trimmed V and J ends, which lost 5 bases and 10 bases, there was a span of 15 bases. This CDR3 is built from 14 residues. The V gene's germline CDR1 is SGHTA and CDR2 FQGNSA. The CDR3: CASSPQGVRSPLHF. The CDR3 nucleotides are TGTGCCAGCAGCCCCCAAGGGGTACGGTCACCCCTCCACTTT.

The V gene is TRBV5-1, the J gene TRBJ1-4; D not resolved. This CDR3 region has 14 residues. In germline, CDR1 is SGHRS, CDR2 YFSETQ. V shed 4 bases and J shed 6 bases, with 13 bases lying between them. The CDR3 sequence is CASSTRGGDEKLFF. CDR3 sequence (DNA): TGCGCCAGCAGCACACGGGGTGGGGATGAAAAACTGTTTTTT.